What follows are 21 T cell receptor beta chains derived from one specimen sequenced in a study of regulatory T cells in long-lasting Graves disease. CDR3 regions were amplified by Arm-PCR using iRepertoire HTBI primers to build TCR beta libraries. Via MiXCR, TCRdb re-called the multiplex PCR reads, giving one row per CDR3 protein. The sample yields fewer than 550,000 distinct CDR3 sequences, roughly 15% seen once. As for time point: newly diagnosed GD, antithyroid drugs for less than 3 months. PBMCs provided the RNA from which the TCR library was made. A further study also used this sample, focusing on T cells in Graves' hyperthyroidism and ophthalmopathy.

Material: peripheral blood mononuclear cells (PBMCs), obtained at new diagnosis, from a patient treated with antithyroid drugs. These receptors were collected from a woman younger than 35 with Graves disease.

A few counts support this clonotype. The V call is TRBV20-1, the J call TRBJ2-3; D unresolved. V lost 3 bases and J lost 0, with 10 bases in between. The germline V gene has CDR1 DFQATT and CDR2 SNEGSKA (reference sequence). The CDR3 has 14 amino acids. The CDR3 region has the DNA TGCAGTGCTAGTTTCTCGGTTAGCACAGATACGCAGTATTTT. This sequence encodes CSASFSVSTDTQYF.

This chain joins TRBV27 and TRBJ2-3, with 10 nucleotides matching TRBD2. With V trimmed by 10 bases and J by 1 base, 11 bases remained unmatched. There are 16 residues in the CDR3. Germline assignment: CDR1 MNHEY and CDR2 SMNVEV (reference sequence). The CDR3 here is CAIGLAGVRGTDTQYF. CDR3 bases: TGTGCCATCGGGCTAGCGGGAGTAAGGGGCACAGATACGCAGTATTTT.

The table lists this clonotype with a few counts. The V call is TRBV18, the J call TRBJ2-7; no reliable D call. Germline CDR1 is KGHSH and CDR2 is LQKENI. The CDR3 has 14 residues. V shed 5 bases and J shed 2 bases, with 13 bases lying between them. In DNA form, the CDR3 reads TGTGCCAGCTCAGTGTCTAGAGGCCCCTACGAGCAGTACTTC. This gives the protein CASSVSRGPYEQYF.

There are many counts of this clonotype. The rearrangement uses TRBV12-3 or TRBV12-4 and TRBJ2-5, with 10 bases identical to TRBD2. The CDR3 totals 14 residues. J lost 4 bases, V lost 3 bases, and 2 bases had no gene match. CDR3 loop: CASSFSGRLETQYF. CDR3 nucleotides: TGTGCCAGCAGTTTTAGCGGGAGGTTAGAGACCCAGTACTTC.

The chain links TRBV4-2 to TRBJ2-7; no clear D. This CDR3 is 14 amino acids long. Germline V gene data show CDR1 as LGHNA and CDR2 as YNFKEQ. Trimming removed 0 bases from V and 2 bases from J, with 8 bases in between. CDR3 DNA: TGTGCCAGCAGCCAAGATGCGAACGCCTACGAGCAGTACTTC. This gives the protein CASSQDANAYEQYF.

This clonotype was found many times. The rearrangement uses TRBV2 and TRBJ2-3, with D tentatively TRBD1 or TRBD2 (5 bases each). The CDR3 sequence is 13 residues long. The germline V and J ends were trimmed by 10 bases and 0 bases, with 11 bases remaining between them. CDR1 is SNHLY and CDR2 is FYNNEI in the germline V gene. In nucleotides, the CDR3 is TGTGCCACCAGGGACGCCAGCACAGATACGCAGTATTTT. This codes for CATRDASTDTQYF.

This clonotype was seen many times. This chain links TRBV28 with TRBJ2-5; 8 nucleotides align to TRBD1. After removal of 5 bases from V and 1 base from J, the junction contained 12 bases not matched to a gene. Germline V gene lookup returns CDR1 MDHEN and CDR2 SYDVKM. The CDR3 sequence is 17 residues long. The CDR3 is CASSEPRGRSAQETQYF. CDR3 nucleotides: TGTGCCAGCAGTGAACCCAGGGGGCGCAGTGCCCAAGAGACCCAGTACTTC.

This clonotype was seen at least ten times. The chain is built from TRBV5-1 and TRBJ1-1; 9 bases align to TRBD1. This CDR3 has 15 residues. The germline V gene encodes CDR1 SGHRS and CDR2 YFSETQ. Trimming took 1 base from V and 4 from J; bases not matched to a gene: 5. The chain's CDR3 is CASSLLTGGGTEAFF. CDR3 DNA: TGCGCCAGCAGCTTGTTGACAGGGGGAGGCACTGAAGCTTTCTTT.

Notes on this clonotype: Since the CDR3 does not end with the conserved phenylalanine or tryptophan, this likely comes from a read error. The rearrangement uses TRBV20-1 and TRBJ1-1, with D possibly TRBD1 on 6 matching bases. The CDR3 contains 17 residues. CDR1 and CDR2 from the germline V gene are DFQATT and SNEGSKA (reference sequence). V lost 0 bases and J lost 5, with 22 bases in between. The CDR3 coding sequence is TGCAGTGCTAGAGATCGGAAGGCGGGGGGCATGATAACTGAAGCTTTCTTG. Its translation: CSARDRKAGGMITEAFL.

The chain uses TRBV20-1 and TRBJ2-7; the D call may be TRBD1 or TRBD2 (5 bases each). The CDR3 is 14 amino acids. The V end lost 3 bases, the J end lost 3 bases, and 15 bases lay between the germline ends. The germline gives CDR1 DFQATT, CDR2 SNEGSKA (reference sequence). CDR3 nucleotides: TGCAGTGCTAGCGCTCGAGGGGATTTCTACGAGCAGTACTTC. It codes for CSASARGDFYEQYF.

This clonotype came up a few times. V usage is TRBV7-9 and J usage is TRBJ2-1, with D tentatively TRBD2 (5 bases). Looked up from germline, CDR1 is SEHNR and CDR2 is FQNEAQ (reference sequence). V lost 4 bases, J lost 4 bases, and 11 bases lay in between. The CDR3 consists of 14 residues. CDR3 DNA: TGTGCCAGCAGCTGGGAGCGGCTTTACAATGAGCAGTTCTTC. It yields the protein CASSWERLYNEQFF.

This clonotype has just a few counts. The J gene is TRBJ2-4, the V gene TRBV12-3 or TRBV12-4, with unresolved D. This CDR3 is built from 14 residues. Deletions cut 2 bases from V and 0 bases from J, with 5 bases between. CDR3 in DNA: TGTGCCAGCAGTTTAAGCTTAGCCAAAAACATTCAGTACTTC. Protein product: CASSLSLAKNIQYF.

At least ten counts were recorded for this clonotype. The genes are TRBV5-1 and TRBJ2-5; no firm D call. Deletions cut 3 bases from V and 2 bases from J, with 2 bases between. The CDR3 is made up of 11 amino acids. Per the germline V gene, CDR1 is SGHRS and CDR2 is YFSETQ. In DNA, the CDR3 is TGCGCCAGCAGCTGGCAAGAGACCCAGTACTTC. Translated: CASSWQETQYF.

J is TRBJ1-5 and V is TRBV6-2 or TRBV6-3; D possibly corresponds to TRBD1 (6 bases). V lost 2 bases to trimming and J lost 4 bases, with 9 bases between them. The CDR3 sequence is 14 residues long. Germline values: CDR1 MNHEY, CDR2 SVGEGT. CDR3 coding DNA: TGTGCCAGCAGTTACCGACAGGTTAATCAGCCCCAGCATTTT. This translates into CASSYRQVNQPQHF.

This clonotype was found a few times. This rearrangement joins TRBV9 to TRBJ2-7; the match to TRBD2 covers 8 bases. CDR3 length: 15 residues. Germline CDR1 SGDLS, CDR2 YYNGEE. The V segment lost 4 bases and the J segment 0 bases; nucleotides outside the gene matches: 6. CDR3 loop: CASSTTGTSSYEQYF. The DNA of the CDR3 is TGTGCCAGCAGCACAACCGGGACTAGCTCCTACGAGCAGTACTTC.

This clonotype was counted many times. The chain has TRBV7-8 and TRBJ1-2; 8 nucleotides agree with TRBD1. With V trimmed by 2 bases and J by 6 bases, 5 bases remained unmatched. In germline, CDR1 is SGHVS, CDR2 FQNEAQ. The CDR3 has 14 residues. The CDR3 loop reads CASSLPDRGNGYTF. The CDR3 DNA reads as TGTGCCAGCAGCTTACCAGACAGGGGTAATGGCTACACCTTC.

This clonotype was seen repeatedly, ten times or more. The gene calls are TRBV27 and TRBJ2-7, with D perhaps TRBD1 (6 bases). The V end lost 8 bases, the J end lost 1 base, and 18 bases lay between the germline ends. The CDR3 totals 15 residues. Germline V lookup: CDR1 MNHEY, CDR2 SMNVEV (reference sequence). Here the CDR3 reads CASRYKADRSYEQYF. CDR3 DNA: TGTGCCAGCCGATACAAGGCGGACAGATCCTACGAGCAGTACTTC.

This clonotype was observed many times. CDR3 in amino acids: CASSGSGFQPQHF. In DNA form, the CDR3 reads TGTGCCAGCAGTGGGTCAGGGTTCCAGCCCCAGCATTTT. This sequence joins TRBV2 and TRBJ1-5, with D maybe TRBD1 (5 bases). The germline gives CDR1 SNHLY, CDR2 FYNNEI. Trimming left V 4 bases short and J 7 bases short, with 11 bases between. This CDR3 contains 13 residues.

This chain uses TRBV4-3 with TRBJ2-7, with 9 bases fitting TRBD1. With 2 bases clipped from V and 4 bases from J, the junction kept 6 bases outside the gene matches. Germline V gene lookup returns CDR1 LGHNA and CDR2 YSLEER. The CDR3 spans 15 residues. CDR3 protein: CASSQFWTGVYEQYF. In DNA form, the CDR3 reads TGCGCCAGCAGCCAATTCTGGACAGGGGTATACGAGCAGTACTTC.

This clonotype was seen at least ten times. The chain has TRBV12-3 or TRBV12-4 and TRBJ1-2, with a possible D match to TRBD1 (6 bases). The CDR3 has 13 residues. Trimming took 1 base from V and 8 from J, leaving 11 bases between them. This CDR3 reads CASSLGGGYGYTF. In DNA form, the CDR3 reads TGTGCCAGCAGTTTAGGAGGGGGTTACGGCTACACCTTC.

This clonotype has a count of ten or more. This rearrangement joins TRBV27 to TRBJ2-1, with TRBD2 as a possible D gene (5 bases). V dropped 3 bases and J dropped 5 bases, with 20 bases sitting between them. Germline-derived CDR1 and CDR2 are MNHEY and SMNVEV (reference sequence). The CDR3 has 17 amino acids. The CDR3 DNA sequence: TGTGCCAGCAGTTTCTCCGTCGGACTCTCTTCCAACAATGAGCAGTTCTTC. It specifies CASSFSVGLSSNNEQFF.